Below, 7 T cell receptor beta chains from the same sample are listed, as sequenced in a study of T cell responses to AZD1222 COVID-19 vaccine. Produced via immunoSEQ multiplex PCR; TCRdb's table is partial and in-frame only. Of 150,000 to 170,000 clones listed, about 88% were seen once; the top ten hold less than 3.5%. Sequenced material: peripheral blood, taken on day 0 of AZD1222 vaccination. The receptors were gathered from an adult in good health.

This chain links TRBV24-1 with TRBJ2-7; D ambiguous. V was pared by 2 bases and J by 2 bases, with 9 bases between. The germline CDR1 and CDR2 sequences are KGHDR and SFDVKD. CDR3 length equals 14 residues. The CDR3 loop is CATSDYLPPYEQYF. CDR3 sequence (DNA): TGTGCCACCAGTGATTACCTGCCTCCCTACGAGCAGTACTTC.

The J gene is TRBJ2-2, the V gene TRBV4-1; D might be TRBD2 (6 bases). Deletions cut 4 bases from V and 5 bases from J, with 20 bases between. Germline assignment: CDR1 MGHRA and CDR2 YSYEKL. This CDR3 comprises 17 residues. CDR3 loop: CASSLEGGGLPTGELFF. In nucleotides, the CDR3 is TGCGCCAGCAGCCTCGAGGGAGGCGGACTACCAACCGGGGAGCTGTTTTTT.

The CDR3 sequence is CASSQEGVENTEAFF. CDR3 nucleotide sequence: TGCGCCAGCAGCCAAGAGGGGGTCGAGAACACTGAAGCTTTCTTT. The chain carries TRBV4-3 and TRBJ1-1, with D perhaps matching TRBD1 (5 bases). The CDR3 consists of 15 residues. The germline V gene has CDR1 LGHNA and CDR2 YSLEER. V gave up 0 bases and J gave up 1 base, with 9 bases separating them.

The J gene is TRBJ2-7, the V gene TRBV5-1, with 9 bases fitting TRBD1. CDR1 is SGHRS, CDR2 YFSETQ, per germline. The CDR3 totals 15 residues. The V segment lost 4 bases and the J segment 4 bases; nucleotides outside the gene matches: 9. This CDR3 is CASSILQGASYEQYF. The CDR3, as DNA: TGCGCCAGCAGCATACTACAGGGGGCCTCATACGAGCAGTACTTC.

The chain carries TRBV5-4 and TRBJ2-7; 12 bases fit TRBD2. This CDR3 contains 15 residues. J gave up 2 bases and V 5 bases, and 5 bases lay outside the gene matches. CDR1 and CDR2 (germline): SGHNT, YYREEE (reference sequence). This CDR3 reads CASSHRTSGTYEQYF. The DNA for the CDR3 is TGTGCCAGCAGTCATCGGACTAGCGGGACCTACGAGCAGTACTTC.

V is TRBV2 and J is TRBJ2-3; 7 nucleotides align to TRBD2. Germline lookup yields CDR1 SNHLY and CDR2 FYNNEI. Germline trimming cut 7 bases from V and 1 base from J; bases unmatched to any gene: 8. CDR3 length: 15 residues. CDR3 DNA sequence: TGTGCCAGCAAACGGGAACGGGGGGGCACAGATACGCAGTATTTT. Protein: CASKRERGGTDTQYF.

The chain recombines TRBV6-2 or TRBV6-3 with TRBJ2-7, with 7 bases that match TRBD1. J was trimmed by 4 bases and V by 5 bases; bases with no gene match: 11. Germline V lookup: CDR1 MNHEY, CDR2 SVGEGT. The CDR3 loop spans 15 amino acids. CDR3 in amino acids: CASSPSEGARYEQYF. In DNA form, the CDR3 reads TGTGCCAGCAGTCCGTCAGAGGGGGCAAGATACGAGCAGTACTTC.